This paragraph reports one T cell receptor beta chain. This clone turned up a few times. This receptor's antigen is unknown. No base qualities exist here, and no much larger clone lies one base off it. This record comes from a study of blood T cell repertoires in COVID-19 (dated by TCRdb to 2018 to 2021). The study in broad terms: Collaborator samples came from the United States, Italy and Spain and covered acute and convalescent phases of COVID-19. The prospective study material was composed of cDNA or gDNA derived from T cells, B-cell-depleted T cells, or PBMCs. Deeply sampled blood TCRbeta repertoires from subjects exposed to, actively infected with, or recovered from COVID-19 were included in the dataset. A freely available public database, intended as a resource for researchers studying the immune response to SARS-CoV-2, is where the repertoires were released. Samples came from the ongoing ImmuneRACE study (first 160 participants) plus 1,254 subjects from 6 global collaborators. Sample metadata almost always included a de-identified subject ID, COVID-19 status, age in years and sex. Where HLA class I and class II types were available, the types were taken from metadata supplied by the sample provider, not from assay-based typing. What the study reported, not specific to this receptor: The amount of clinical and demographic metadata varied by source and participant and was provided uncurated.

Collaborating institutions collected whole blood in K2EDTA tubes following their own protocols. For TCRbeta analysis, collaborators shipped samples as frozen whole blood, isolated PBMCs, or DNA extracted from either of those sample types. The immunoSEQ Assay, a bias-controlled multiplex PCR, was used to amplify TCRbeta CDR3 regions from genomic DNA. The study's own analysis went as follows. Nucleated cell counts per sample were estimated from amplification of reference gene primers within the assay. Sequence reads were collapsed and filtered to measure the absolute abundance of every unique TCRbeta CDR3 rearrangement. For each sample, productive Simpson clonality was calculated as the square root of Simpson's diversity index across productive rearrangements. Here the immuneACCESS table is served through TCRdb, limited to in-frame sequences with V and J called. Missing clones are a known gap in these copies; in checked studies unresolved V genes cover under half, and the rest lacks a known reason. The V and J calls and clone size were taken over from that table, and D and trimming were inferred from the DNA. In all, the sample holds around 200,000 clones, and around 83% of those were seen once. Under 3.5% of the sample is held by the ten biggest clonotypes.

This clonotype originated in a man aged 45 to 65 with active or convalescent COVID-19. Sequences were obtained from peripheral blood.

The CDR3 region reads CASSDDRGAFF. The DNA sequence is as follows: TGCGCCAGCAGTGACGACAGGGGAGCTTTCTTT. The sequence links TRBV10-1 to TRBJ1-1; 8 of the junction bases match TRBD1. The germline V gene (reference sequence) yields WNHNN for CDR1 and SYGVQD for CDR2. V loses 3 bases at its end and J loses 10 bases; junction bases beyond the gene matches: 1. The CDR3, from cysteine to phenylalanine, totals 11 residues. The CDR3 DNA has 33 bases and is translated from base 1.